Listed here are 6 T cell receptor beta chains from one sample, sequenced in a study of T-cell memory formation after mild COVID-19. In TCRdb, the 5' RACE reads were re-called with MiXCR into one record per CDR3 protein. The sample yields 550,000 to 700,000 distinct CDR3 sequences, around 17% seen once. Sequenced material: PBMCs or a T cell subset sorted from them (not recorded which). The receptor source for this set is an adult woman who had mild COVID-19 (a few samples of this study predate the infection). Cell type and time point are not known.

The CDR3 here is CASTVGETTGELFF. CDR3 DNA sequence: TGTGCCAGCACAGTGGGAGAGACCACCGGGGAGCTGTTTTTT. The rearrangement links TRBV6-5 to TRBJ2-2, with a weak D call TRBD2 (5 bases). V was cut by 7 bases and J by 4 bases, with 13 bases left in between. CDR1 is MNHEY, CDR2 SVGAGI, per germline. The CDR3 has 14 residues.

CDR3 sequence: CASSGGPGAEGQLNTEAFF. The CDR3 nucleotides are TGTGCCAGCAGCGGGGGCCCTGGGGCAGAGGGTCAGTTGAACACTGAAGCTTTCTTT. The V and J genes are TRBV9 and TRBJ1-1; the D gene is possibly TRBD1 (5 bases). CDR1 SGDLS and CDR2 YYNGEE come from the germline V gene. The CDR3 length is 19 residues. V shed 3 bases and J shed 0 bases, with 24 bases lying between them. Drawing the rest from reference TRBV9 and TRBJ1-1, the complete variable domain is DSGVTQTPKHLITATGQRVTLRCSPRSGDLSVYWYQQSLDQGLQFLIQYYNGEERAKGNILERFSAQQFPDLHSELNLSSLELGDSALYFCASSGGPGAEGQLNTEAFFGQGTRLTVV.

The CDR3 protein is CASSVDPTGRYEQYF. CDR3 sequence (DNA): TGTGCCAGCAGCGTAGACCCAACGGGGCGCTACGAGCAGTACTTC. The J gene is TRBJ2-7, the V gene TRBV9; D could derive from TRBD1 or TRBD2 (5 bases each). With 0 bases removed from V and 3 bases from J, the gap between germline ends came to 13 bases. CDR3 length: 15 residues. Looked up from germline, CDR1 is SGDLS and CDR2 is YYNGEE.

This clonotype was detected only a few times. The CDR3 DNA is TGTGCCAGTAGTCCGTTTCGATCCGTCGCGGACTATGGCTACACCTTC. Its translation: CASSPFRSVADYGYTF. This chain joins TRBV19 and TRBJ1-2; no reliable D call. Between the trimmed V and J ends, which lost 5 bases and 3 bases, there was a span of 19 bases. Germline CDR1 and CDR2: LNHDA and SQIVND (reference sequence). This CDR3 has 16 residues.

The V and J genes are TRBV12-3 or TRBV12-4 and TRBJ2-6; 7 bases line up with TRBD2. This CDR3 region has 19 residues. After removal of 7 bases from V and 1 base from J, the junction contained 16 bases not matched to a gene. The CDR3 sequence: CASNTMQRGVQSGANVLTF. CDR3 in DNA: TGTGCCAGCAATACGATGCAGCGGGGCGTCCAATCTGGGGCCAACGTCCTGACTTTC.

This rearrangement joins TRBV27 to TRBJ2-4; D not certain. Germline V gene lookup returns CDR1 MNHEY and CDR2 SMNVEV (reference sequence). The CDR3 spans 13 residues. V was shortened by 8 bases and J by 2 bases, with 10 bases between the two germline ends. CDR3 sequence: CASGLESKNIQYF. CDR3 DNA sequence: TGTGCCAGCGGCCTGGAATCCAAAAACATTCAGTACTTC.